The rows below give T cell receptor beta chains drawn from one sample of a study of graft-versus-host responses after intestinal transplantation. Data came from immunoSEQ multiplex PCR; TCRdb stores just in-frame clones and leaves some out. The sample consists of roughly 20,000 clones, around 41% of them appearing once. This specimen consisted of alloreactive CD8+ T cells from a mixed lymphocyte reaction culture, obtained before intestinal transplant. The origin of the receptors is a human patient who received an intestinal transplant. CDR3s include the opening cysteine and the closing phenylalanine or tryptophan. Fields, in order: J gene, clone size, D gene, CDR3 length, V gene, CDR3 DNA, CDR3 protein. The D gene is left open where the match is weak. The size entry is marked missing in some rows and otherwise reads once, few, many or a size class.

J: TRBJ1-2; size: few; D: NA; length: 12; V: TRBV2; DNA: TGTGCCAGCAGTGTCGGACTGCGCTACTACACCTTC; CDR3: CASSVGLRYYTF
J: TRBJ2-2; size: few; D: NA; length: 12; V: TRBV7-9; DNA: TGTGCCAGCAGCTTATACCCCGGGGAGCTGTTTTTT; CDR3: CASSLYPGELFF
J: TRBJ2-1; size: few; D: TRBD2; length: 14; V: TRBV6-1; DNA: TGTGCCAGCGACCAGGCTAGCGGGATGGGTGAGCAGTTCTTC; CDR3: CASDQASGMGEQFF
J: TRBJ1-2; size: NA; D: NA; length: 13; V: TRBV6-1; DNA: TGTGCCAGCAGTGAATTTTGGCACTATGGCTACACCTTC; CDR3: CASSEFWHYGYTF
J: TRBJ2-4; size: few; D: TRBD2; length: 14; V: TRBV25-1; DNA: TGTGCCAGCAGTGAGGGGGGGTTGAGGTACATTCAGTACTTC; CDR3: CASSEGGLRYIQYF
J: TRBJ2-5; size: few; D: NA; length: 13; V: TRBV7-9; DNA: TGTGCCAGCAGCTTAGGGCTAGCGTCTACCCAGTACTTC; CDR3: CASSLGLASTQYF
J: TRBJ1-1; size: few; D: NA; length: 14; V: TRBV5-1; DNA: TGCGCCAGCAGCTTTCAAACCAGCAACACTGAAGCTTTCTTT; CDR3: CASSFQTSNTEAFF
J: TRBJ2-1; size: NA; D: NA; length: 14; V: TRBV6-5; DNA: TGTGCCAGCCGACGGGGGCCCTCCTACAATGAGCAGTTCTTC; CDR3: CASRRGPSYNEQFF
J: TRBJ2-7; size: few; D: NA; length: 13; V: TRBV6-5; DNA: TGTGCCAGCAGTTACTCCGGGGGCGCTTGGCAGTACTTC; CDR3: CASSYSGGAWQYF
J: TRBJ2-1; size: NA; D: NA; length: 17; V: TRBV5-1; DNA: NA; CDR3: CASSTSTSGRNYNEQFF
J: TRBJ2-5; size: few; D: TRBD2; length: 17; V: TRBV5-8; DNA: TGTGCCAGCAGCTTGTGGGGACTAGCGGAGACTCAAGAGACCCAGTACTTC; CDR3: CASSLWGLAETQETQYF
J: TRBJ1-3; size: NA; D: TRBD1; length: 17; V: TRBV9; DNA: TGTGCCAGCAGCTTCCGGGGGACAGGTGATAATGGAAACACCATATATTTT; CDR3: CASSFRGTGDNGNTIYF
J: TRBJ2-7; size: medium-sized; D: NA; length: 14; V: TRBV11-2; DNA: TGTGCCAGCAGCTTAGTCCCGGTCAACTACGAGCAGTACTTC; CDR3: CASSLVPVNYEQYF
J: TRBJ1-2; size: NA; D: NA; length: 15; V: TRBV9; DNA: TGTGCCAGCAGCGTAGGCAACTTTATGGACTATGGCTACACCTTC; CDR3: CASSVGNFMDYGYTF
J: TRBJ1-1; size: medium-sized; D: NA; length: 14; V: TRBV28; DNA: TGTGCCAGCCCCCAACGGGGTTCGGACACTGAAGCTTTCTTT; CDR3: CASPQRGSDTEAFF
J: TRBJ2-2; size: NA; D: NA; length: 15; V: TRBV28; DNA: TGTGCCAGCAGTTTCCCGGGGGCGAGAACCGGGGAGCTGTTTTTT; CDR3: CASSFPGARTGELFF
J: TRBJ2-7; size: NA; D: TRBD2; length: 14; V: TRBV19; DNA: TGTGCCAGTAGTATTCTAGCGGACTCCTACGAGCAGTACTTC; CDR3: CASSILADSYEQYF
J: TRBJ2-1; size: medium-sized; D: NA; length: 13; V: TRBV7-9; DNA: TGTGCCAGCAGCGGTACCCGCGGATCGGAGCAGTTCTTC; CDR3: CASSGTRGSEQFF
J: TRBJ2-1; size: few; D: TRBD2; length: 15; V: TRBV19; DNA: TGTGCCAGTAACCATGGGGGACTAGCGGGAGCTGAGCAGTTCTTC; CDR3: CASNHGGLAGAEQFF
J: TRBJ1-2; size: few; D: NA; length: 12; V: TRBV27; DNA: TGTGCCAGCTCCACAGGGAACTATGGCTACACCTTC; CDR3: CASSTGNYGYTF
J: TRBJ1-4; size: NA; D: TRBD1; length: 15; V: TRBV29-1; DNA: TGCAGCGTCGCCACCAGGACAGGATCTAATGAAAAACTGTTTTTT; CDR3: CSVATRTGSNEKLFF
J: TRBJ2-1; size: NA; D: NA; length: 14; V: TRBV2; DNA: TGTGCCAGCAGTGGGGGGTTACTCTACAATGAGCAGTTCTTC; CDR3: CASSGGLLYNEQFF
J: TRBJ2-7; size: NA; D: NA; length: 13; V: TRBV13; DNA: TGTGCCAGCAGCATCCGACGAGGTGGAGAGCAGTACTTC; CDR3: CASSIRRGGEQYF
J: TRBJ1-5; size: NA; D: TRBD1; length: 16; V: TRBV19; DNA: TGTGCCAGTAGTTCAGACAGGGAAGGAAACAATCAGCCCCAGCATTTT; CDR3: CASSSDREGNNQPQHF
J: TRBJ2-2; size: NA; D: TRBD2; length: 17; V: TRBV28; DNA: TGTGCCAGCAGCCCAACGGGACTAGCGGGACTCACCGGGGAGCTGTTTTTT; CDR3: CASSPTGLAGLTGELFF
J: TRBJ1-2; size: medium-sized; D: NA; length: 13; V: TRBV30; DNA: TGTGCCTGGAGTGTACAAGGCTTATATGGCTACACCTTC; CDR3: CAWSVQGLYGYTF
J: TRBJ2-1; size: NA; D: NA; length: 17; V: TRBV11-2; DNA: TGTGCCAGCAGCTTAGATCGGAGACAGTGGGTCTACAATGAGCAGTTCTTC; CDR3: CASSLDRRQWVYNEQFF
J: TRBJ1-2; size: NA; D: NA; length: 15; V: TRBV28; DNA: TGTGCCAGCAGCGTCCTGTGGGGGTGGAACTATGGCTACACCTTC; CDR3: CASSVLWGWNYGYTF
J: TRBJ2-7; size: NA; D: TRBD2; length: 15; V: TRBV2; DNA: TGTGCCAGCAGTGAAGCCGGGACTAACCTCTACGAGCAGTACTTC; CDR3: CASSEAGTNLYEQYF
J: TRBJ2-7; size: NA; D: TRBD2; length: 15; V: TRBV5-6; DNA: TGTGCCAGCAGCTTGATGGCGGGAGGTTCCTACGAGCAGTACTTC; CDR3: CASSLMAGGSYEQYF
J: TRBJ2-7; size: NA; D: TRBD1; length: 15; V: TRBV29-1; DNA: TGCAGCGTTGGTGGGACAGGGTTTAGCTCCTACGAGCAGTACTTC; CDR3: CSVGGTGFSSYEQYF
J: TRBJ2-3; size: NA; D: TRBD2; length: 15; V: TRBV5-1; DNA: TGCGCCAGCAGCCCCGGGACTAGCGGGGGAGATACGCAGTATTTT; CDR3: CASSPGTSGGDTQYF
J: TRBJ2-3; size: NA; D: NA; length: 20; V: TRBV30; DNA: TGTGCCTGGAGTGCCCGATTTAGGTCGGGAGGGCCTAGGGGGCCAGATACGCAGTATTTT; CDR3: CAWSARFRSGGPRGPDTQYF
J: TRBJ1-2; size: NA; D: NA; length: 14; V: TRBV19; DNA: TGTGCCAGTAGTACCATCGGATGGGGGTATGGCTACACCTTC; CDR3: CASSTIGWGYGYTF
J: TRBJ2-3; size: NA; D: TRBD2; length: 16; V: TRBV11-3; DNA: TGTGCCAGCAGCCCTGGGCTAGCGGGAATCACAGATACGCAGTATTTT; CDR3: CASSPGLAGITDTQYF
J: TRBJ2-1; size: NA; D: TRBD2; length: 15; V: TRBV7-3; DNA: TGTGCCAGCAGCTCTAGCGGGAGGGCCGGTAGTGAGCAGTTCTTC; CDR3: CASSSSGRAGSEQFF
J: TRBJ2-5; size: few; D: TRBD2; length: 17; V: TRBV7-2; DNA: TGTGCCAGCAGCTTACCCGGGACTAGCGGGAGAACAGAGACCCAGTACTTC; CDR3: CASSLPGTSGRTETQYF
J: TRBJ2-7; size: NA; D: TRBD2; length: 12; V: TRBV27; DNA: TGTGCCAGCATGGCGGGAGTTCACGAGCAGTACTTC; CDR3: CASMAGVHEQYF
J: TRBJ2-7; size: NA; D: NA; length: 17; V: TRBV5-1; DNA: TGCGCCAGCAGCCCCAGGGTGGGCTTGGCAACTTCCTACGAGCAGTACTTC; CDR3: CASSPRVGLATSYEQYF
J: TRBJ2-5; size: few; D: NA; length: 14; V: TRBV13; DNA: TGTGCCAGCAGTCCCCGTATCGGCAGCGAGACCCAGTACTTC; CDR3: CASSPRIGSETQYF